Sequencing of this T cell receptor beta chain was carried out in a study of blood T cell repertoires in COVID-19. Trimming took 0 bases from V and 4 from J, leaving 13 bases between them. CDR1 and CDR2 (germline): SGHDT, YYEEEE. The CDR3 contains 15 residues. Repertoires were generated with immunoSEQ multiplex PCR, while TCRdb's copy carries only in-frame clones and drops some. The sample has some 160,000 clones; around four fifths are singletons. This rearrangement joins TRBV5-6 to TRBJ1-1; possibly TRBD1 for D (6 bases). The source of this sequence is a woman between 65 and 79 years old who had recovered from COVID-19. Sequencing was done on a sample of peripheral blood. This CDR3 is CASSLVQGMGTEAFF. CDR3 DNA: TGTGCCAGCAGCTTGGTGCAGGGGATGGGCACTGAAGCTTTCTTT. Looking up the rest from reference TRBV5-6 and TRBJ1-1 gives the full variable domain: DAGVTQSPTHLIKTRGQQVTLRCSPKSGHDTVSWYQQALGQGPQFIFQYYEEEERQRGNFPDRFSGHQFPNYSSELNVNALLLGDSALYLCASSLVQGMGTEAFFGQGTRLTVV.